This T cell receptor (beta chain) was observed in a study of blood T cell repertoires in COVID-19. This clone was observed a handful of times. The authors' processing: Amplification from reference gene primers served as the basis for estimated nucleated cell counts. This table comes from immunoSEQ multiplex PCR, and its TCRdb copy is limited to in-frame clones, with some not included. That table is the source of V, J and clone size, and D and trimming were worked out from the DNA. The table includes under 45,000 clones, about 80% detected once. The sequencing input was peripheral blood. The TCR comes from a man aged 80 or over with acute or convalescent COVID-19.

The CDR3 is CSASYRGHGSYNSPLHF. In nucleotides, the CDR3 is TGCAGTGCTAGTTACAGGGGGCACGGCTCCTATAATTCACCCCTCCACTTT. V and J are TRBV20-1 and TRBJ1-6, with TRBD1 matching 9 bases. J was trimmed by 0 bases and V by 3 bases; bases with no gene match: 6. The CDR3 has 17 amino acids. Germline values: CDR1 DFQATT, CDR2 SNEGSKA (reference sequence).